The next 28 T cell receptor beta chains were all read from a single sample in a study of graft-versus-host responses after intestinal transplantation. Profiled with immunoSEQ multiplex PCR; TCRdb holds only in-frame clones, not every one. This table holds about 24,000 clones, approximately 40% found once. The starting material was alloreactive CD4+ T cells from a mixed lymphocyte reaction culture, obtained before intestinal transplant. Subset indicated: CFSE-low proliferating T cells sorted from approximately 6-day pre-transplant mixed lymphocyte reaction (GvH or HvG direction). The receptors originated from a human patient who received an intestinal transplant.

This clone was seen more than once but under ten times. The chain is built from TRBV5-8 and TRBJ2-5; 8 bases agree with TRBD1. The ends lost 4 bases at V and 1 base at J; junction bases unmatched: 12. Germline CDR1 SGHTS, CDR2 YDEGEE. This CDR3 spans 17 amino acids. CDR3 nucleotide sequence: TGTGCCAGCAGCGATGGTGGACAGGGCCTTTCCCAAGAGACCCAGTACTTC. It yields the protein CASSDGGQGLSQETQYF.

Only one count was recorded for this clone. The chain combines TRBV5-5 with TRBJ2-7, with 7 nucleotides matching TRBD1. Germline assignment: CDR1 SGHKS and CDR2 YYEKEE (reference sequence). The CDR3 covers 14 residues. The trim removed 4 bases at V and 3 bases at J, leaving 7 bases unmatched. The DNA for the CDR3 is TGTGCCAGCAGCCCGTACGGACAGGTCTACGAGCAGTACTTC. Translated: CASSPYGQVYEQYF.

The rearrangement links TRBV7-9 to TRBJ1-5; no firm D call. The CDR3 length is 16 residues. The V end was cut by 0 bases, the J end by 1 base, with 10 bases between. Germline loops: CDR1 SEHNR, CDR2 FQNEAQ (reference sequence). The CDR3 DNA sequence: TGTGCCAGCAGCTTAGCGCTCGGGTGGAGCAATCAGCCCCAGCATTTT. Translated, it gives CASSLALGWSNQPQHF.

The count of this clone is one. V is TRBV5-4 and J is TRBJ2-7, with 15 bases that match TRBD2. Germline CDR1 reads SGHNT; CDR2 reads YYREEE (reference sequence). The CDR3 spans 18 residues. With V trimmed by 4 bases and J by 3 bases, 11 bases remained unmatched. CDR3 residues: CASSRGTSGRHINYEQYF. The CDR3 bases are TGTGCCAGCAGCCGTGGGACTAGCGGGAGGCACATCAACTACGAGCAGTACTTC.

This clone showed up just a few times. The rearrangement links TRBV9 to TRBJ2-1; 8 nucleotides match TRBD2. The ends lost 2 bases at V and 4 bases at J; junction bases unmatched: 11. CDR3 length: 17 amino acids. Germline V CDR1 and CDR2: SGDLS, YYNGEE. CDR3 DNA: TGTGCCAGCAGCGTCAACTACAAGCGGGAGACGTACAATGAGCAGTTCTTC. Translation: CASSVNYKRETYNEQFF.

This clone has only a few counts. The rearrangement uses TRBV18 and TRBJ1-2; 9 bases fit TRBD1. The CDR3 has 13 amino acids. Germline loops: CDR1 KGHSH, CDR2 LQKENI. The junction had 4 bases not matched to a gene; V was cut back by 3 bases and J by 8 bases. The CDR3 bases are TGTGCCAGCTCACCGATGACAGGGGGAGGCTACACCTTC. Encoded protein: CASSPMTGGGYTF.

The V call is TRBV9, the J call TRBJ2-5; D might be TRBD1 (5 bases). Trimming removed 0 bases from V and 4 bases from J, with 7 bases in between. The CDR3 is 13 amino acids. Germline V gene lookup returns CDR1 SGDLS and CDR2 YYNGEE. In nucleotides, the CDR3 is TGTGCCAGCAGCGTAGCAGGGTTAGAGACCCAGTACTTC. The encoded protein is CASSVAGLETQYF.

This clone turned up a few times. The chain combines TRBV4-2 with TRBJ2-5; possibly TRBD2 for D (5 bases). The germline gives CDR1 LGHNA, CDR2 YNFKEQ. Trimming stripped 0 bases from V and 3 bases from J, with 11 bases between. This CDR3 has 15 amino acids. The DNA for the CDR3 is TGTGCCAGCAGCCAAGACCACACGGGGAAAGAGACCCAGTACTTC. The encoded protein is CASSQDHTGKETQYF.

The rearrangement uses TRBV6-6 and TRBJ2-1; TRBD2 matches 10 bases. This CDR3 contains 15 residues. Per germline, CDR1 MNHNY and CDR2 SVGAGI (reference sequence). V lost 7 bases to trimming and J lost 2 bases; unmatched junction nucleotides: 5. The CDR3 DNA is TGTGCCAGCATCAGAGCGGGGGGGCCCTACAATGAGCAGTTCTTC. The encoded protein is CASIRAGGPYNEQFF.

Relative to its sample, this clone is medium-sized. CDR3 coding DNA: TGTGCCAGCACTAGAGACCGCTATGGCTACACCTTC. It yields the protein CASTRDRYGYTF. The rearrangement links TRBV6-8 to TRBJ1-2; D gene ambiguous. The CDR3 is 12 amino acids. Germline-derived CDR1 and CDR2 are MNHGY and SAAAGT. V was shortened by 7 bases and J by 4 bases, with 10 bases between the two germline ends.

The chain recombines TRBV12-5 with TRBJ1-5, with TRBD1 matching 8 bases. CDR1 is LGHNT and CDR2 is FRNRAP in the germline V gene. V shed 6 bases and J 5 bases; nucleotides not matched to a gene: 9. The CDR3 extends over 15 amino acids. The CDR3: CASGQGARHDQPQHF. The DNA of the CDR3 is TGTGCTAGTGGCCAGGGGGCGAGGCACGATCAGCCCCAGCATTTT.

This clone was recorded a few times. This rearrangement joins TRBV9 to TRBJ1-5; D perhaps matches TRBD1 (5 bases). Germline V CDR1 and CDR2: SGDLS, YYNGEE. CDR3 size: 15 residues. Trimming took 3 bases from V and 5 from J, leaving 15 bases between them. Here the CDR3 DNA reads TGTGCCAGCAGCGCTGGGGTAAGGGGCGATCAGCCCCAGCATTTT. Protein sequence: CASSAGVRGDQPQHF.

V gene TRBV7-9 combines with J gene TRBJ1-2, with D possibly being TRBD1 (6 bases). V gave up 1 base and J gave up 4 bases, with 10 bases separating them. CDR1 SEHNR and CDR2 FQNEAQ come from the germline V gene (reference sequence). This CDR3 is 14 amino acids long. The CDR3 bases are TGTGCCAGCAGCTTAGAGCAGGGGATCTATGGCTACACCTTC. Translated, it gives CASSLEQGIYGYTF. Drawing the rest from reference TRBV7-9 and TRBJ1-2, the complete variable domain is DTGVSQNPRHKITKRGQNVTFRCDPISEHNRLYWYRQTLGQGPEFLTYFQNEAQLEKSRLLSDRFSAERPKGSFSTLEIQRTEQGDSAMYLCASSLEQGIYGYTFGSGTRLTVV.

V and J are TRBV6-5 and TRBJ2-5; the D gene is possibly TRBD1 (5 bases). The germline V gene encodes CDR1 MNHEY and CDR2 SVGAGI. There are 12 residues in the CDR3. V lost 8 bases and J lost 5, with 12 bases in between. The CDR3 DNA sequence: TGTGCCAGCGGGGCGTACAAGGAGACCCAGTACTTC. This translates into CASGAYKETQYF.

This clone was seen a handful of times. The chain couples TRBV6-6 to TRBJ1-1; 7 bases map to TRBD1. The CDR3 loop spans 12 amino acids. The germline CDR1 and CDR2 sequences are MNHNY and SVGAGI (reference sequence). The V and J ends lost 1 base and 11 bases, in that order; junction bases with no gene match: 4. The CDR3 DNA reads TGTGCCAGCAGTTACTACAGGGGATTGGCTTTCTTT. Amino acids: CASSYYRGLAFF.

This clone was observed a few times. CDR3 sequence reads: CASSKLAGGETQYF. The CDR3 DNA follows: TGTGCCAGCAGCAAACTAGCGGGGGGAGAGACCCAGTACTTC. The V call is TRBV27, the J call TRBJ2-5, with 12 bases lining up with TRBD2. CDR3 size: 14 residues. The germline V gene encodes CDR1 MNHEY and CDR2 SMNVEV (reference sequence). V was clipped by 6 bases and J by 4 bases; unmatched bases: 3.

A few counts support this clone. The rearrangement joins TRBV19 to TRBJ2-7; TRBD1 aligns across 8 bases. The CDR3 extends over 13 amino acids. Per the germline V gene, CDR1 is LNHDA and CDR2 is SQIVND (reference sequence). V shed 8 bases, J shed 8 bases, and the junction held 11 bases outside the gene matches. This CDR3 reads CASALGQGTKQYF. The CDR3 bases are TGTGCCAGTGCTCTTGGACAGGGAACGAAGCAGTACTTC.

The chain is built from TRBV30 and TRBJ1-1; perhaps TRBD1 as D (5 bases). The CDR3 has 14 residues. The germline V and J ends were trimmed by 6 bases and 5 bases, with 19 bases remaining between them. Germline loops: CDR1 GTSNPN, CDR2 SVGIG (reference sequence). CDR3 amino acids: CACGSRVRGTEAFF. CDR3 DNA: TGTGCCTGTGGCTCAAGGGTTCGGGGGACTGAAGCTTTCTTT.

The count of this clone is one. V gene TRBV5-8 combines with J gene TRBJ2-5; 8 positions agree with TRBD2. CDR1 and CDR2 from the germline V gene are SGHTS and YDEGEE. J was trimmed by 3 bases and V by 3 bases; bases with no gene match: 10. The CDR3 runs 16 residues. CDR3 sequence (DNA): TGTGCCAGCAGCTCGGCTTATCTAGCGGGCAAAGAGACCCAGTACTTC. This translates into CASSSAYLAGKETQYF. The variable domain in full, completed from reference TRBV5-8 and TRBJ2-5, reads EAGVTQSPTHLIKTRGQQATLRCSPISGHTSVYWYQQALGLGLQFLLWYDEGEERNRGNFPPRFSGRQFPNYSSELNVNALELEDSALYLCASSSAYLAGKETQYFGPGTRLLVL.

This chain's CDR3 is CASSKGRDRVHEQYF. As DNA, the CDR3 is TGTGCCAGCAGCAAAGGGCGGGACAGGGTCCACGAGCAGTACTTC. The V call is TRBV21-1, the J call TRBJ2-7; TRBD1 is taken as the D call from the table, unchecked against the DNA. TRBV21-1 is deemed a pseudogene. This CDR3 region has 15 residues.

This clone was detected only a few times. The chain joins TRBV6-5 to TRBJ1-2, with 10 bases lining up with TRBD1. Germline CDR1 reads MNHEY; CDR2 reads SVGAGI. The CDR3 runs 15 residues. The V segment lost 6 bases and the J segment 5 bases; nucleotides outside the gene matches: 9. Written as DNA, the CDR3 is TGTGCCAGCAGGGTAACACCGGGACAGGGGTATGGCTACACCTTC. This encodes CASRVTPGQGYGYTF.

This chain links TRBV10-2 with TRBJ2-3; unclear D gene. Looked up from germline, CDR1 is WSHSY and CDR2 is SAAADI. The ends were cut back, 6 bases at V and 7 bases at J, with 14 bases in the middle. The CDR3 has 13 amino acids. CDR3 region: CASSDPPGYTQYF. DNA for the CDR3: TGCGCCAGCAGCGACCCACCGGGTTATACGCAGTATTTT.

This clone was seen only a few times. The chain joins TRBV2 to TRBJ2-1; TRBD2 agrees at 10 bases. The CDR3 runs 18 residues. J gave up 0 bases and V 2 bases, and 7 bases lay outside the gene matches. From germline, CDR1 is SNHLY and CDR2 FYNNEI. The CDR3, as DNA: TGTGCCAGCAGTGAACAACTAGCGGGGACCAGCTCCTACAATGAGCAGTTCTTC. Its protein product is CASSEQLAGTSSYNEQFF.

This clone was recorded a few times. V and J are TRBV5-1 and TRBJ2-5, with TRBD2 as a possible D gene (6 bases). Germline values: CDR1 SGHRS, CDR2 YFSETQ. This CDR3 comprises 16 residues. V lost 5 bases and J 2 bases, leaving 19 bases between the germline ends. CDR3 residues: CASRELGAGRQETQYF. In DNA form, the CDR3 reads TGCGCCAGCAGGGAGTTAGGGGCGGGAAGACAAGAGACCCAGTACTTC.

The chain couples TRBV18 to TRBJ1-5, with a possible D match to TRBD1 (6 bases). V was pared by 2 bases and J by 3 bases, with 14 bases between. The CDR3 consists of 16 residues. Per the germline V gene, CDR1 is KGHSH and CDR2 is LQKENI. In DNA form, the CDR3 reads TGTGCCAGCTCACCATCTACAGGGACGGACAATCAGCCCCAGCATTTT. This codes for CASSPSTGTDNQPQHF.

This clone was detected only a few times. The V call is TRBV6-1, the J call TRBJ2-5; 8 nucleotides line up with TRBD2. The CDR3 spans 15 residues. Unmatched junction bases numbered 6, after V lost 5 bases and J lost 1 base. Per the germline V gene, CDR1 is MNHNS and CDR2 is SASEGT. CDR3 residues: CASSRTSRIQETQYF. CDR3 nucleotide sequence: TGTGCCAGCAGTAGGACTAGCAGAATCCAAGAGACCCAGTACTTC.

V usage is TRBV21-1 and J usage is TRBJ1-1. TRBV21-1 is classified as a pseudogene. This CDR3 contains 17 residues. CDR3 amino acids: CASSKGEGESTNTEAFF. The CDR3 nucleotides are TGTGCCAGCAGCAAAGGGGAGGGGGAGTCTACTAACACTGAAGCTTTCTTT.

This clone was detected only a few times. The rearrangement links TRBV10-3 to TRBJ2-1; 11 bases are shared with TRBD2. This CDR3 has 15 residues. The germline V gene has CDR1 ENHRY and CDR2 SYGVKD. The junction had 7 bases not matched to a gene; V was cut back by 7 bases and J by 5 bases. CDR3 nucleotide sequence: TGTGCCATCAAATTAGCGGGGGGGCTCGACAATGAGCAGTTCTTC. Protein: CAIKLAGGLDNEQFF.